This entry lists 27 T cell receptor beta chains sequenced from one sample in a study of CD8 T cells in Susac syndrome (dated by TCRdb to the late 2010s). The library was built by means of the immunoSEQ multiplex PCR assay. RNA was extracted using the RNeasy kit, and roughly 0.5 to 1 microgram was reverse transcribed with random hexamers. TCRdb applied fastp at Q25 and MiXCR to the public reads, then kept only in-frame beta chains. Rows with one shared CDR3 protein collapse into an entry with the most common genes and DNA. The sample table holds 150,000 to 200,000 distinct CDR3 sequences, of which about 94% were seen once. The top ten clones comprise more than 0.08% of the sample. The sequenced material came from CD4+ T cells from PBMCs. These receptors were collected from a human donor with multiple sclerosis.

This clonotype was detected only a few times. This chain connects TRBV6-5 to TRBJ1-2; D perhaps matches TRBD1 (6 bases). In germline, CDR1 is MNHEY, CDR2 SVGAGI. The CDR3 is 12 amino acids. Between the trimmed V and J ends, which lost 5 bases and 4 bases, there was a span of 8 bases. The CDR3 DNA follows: TGTGCCAGCAGTCAGGACAGCTATGGCTACACCTTC. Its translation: CASSQDSYGYTF.

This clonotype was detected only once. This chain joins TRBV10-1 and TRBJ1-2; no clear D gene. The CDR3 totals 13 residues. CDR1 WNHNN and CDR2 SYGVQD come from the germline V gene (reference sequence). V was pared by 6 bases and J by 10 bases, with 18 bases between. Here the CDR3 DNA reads TGCGCCAGCAGAGCATATGCCCACGTTCACTACACCTTC. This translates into CASRAYAHVHYTF.

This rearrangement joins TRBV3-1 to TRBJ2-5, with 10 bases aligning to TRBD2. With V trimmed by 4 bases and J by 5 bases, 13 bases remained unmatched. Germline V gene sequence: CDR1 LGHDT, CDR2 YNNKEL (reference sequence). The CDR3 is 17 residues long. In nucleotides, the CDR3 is TGTGCCAGCAGCCTAAGGACTAGCGGTAAAGGTTCTGAGACCCAGTACTTC. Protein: CASSLRTSGKGSETQYF.

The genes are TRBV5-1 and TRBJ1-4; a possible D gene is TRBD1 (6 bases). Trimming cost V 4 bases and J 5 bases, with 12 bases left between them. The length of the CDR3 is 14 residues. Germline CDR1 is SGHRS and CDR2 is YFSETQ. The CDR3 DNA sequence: TGCGCCAGCAGCCGACAGGAACCGAATGAAAAACTGTTTTTT. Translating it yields CASSRQEPNEKLFF.

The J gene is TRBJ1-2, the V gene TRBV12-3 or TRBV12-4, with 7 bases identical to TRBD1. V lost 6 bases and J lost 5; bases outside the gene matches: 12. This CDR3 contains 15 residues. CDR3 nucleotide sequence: TGTGCCAGCAGCCAAAATAAGGGGGCTCGTTATGGCTACACCTTC. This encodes CASSQNKGARYGYTF.

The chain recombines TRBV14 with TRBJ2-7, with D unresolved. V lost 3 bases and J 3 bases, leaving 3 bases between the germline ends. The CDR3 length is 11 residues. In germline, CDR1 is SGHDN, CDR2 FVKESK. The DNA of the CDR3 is TGTGCCAGCAGCCATCTCTACGAGCAGTACTTC. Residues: CASSHLYEQYF.

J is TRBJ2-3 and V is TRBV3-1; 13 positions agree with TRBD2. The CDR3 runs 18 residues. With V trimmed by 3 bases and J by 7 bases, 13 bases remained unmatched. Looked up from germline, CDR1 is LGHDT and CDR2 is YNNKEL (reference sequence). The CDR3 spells CASSHRTIGTSGDHTQYF. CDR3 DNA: TGTGCCAGCAGCCACAGAACAATTGGGACTAGCGGGGATCATACGCAGTATTTT.

The CDR3 is CSVADRPSGNTIYF. CDR3 nucleotide sequence: TGCAGCGTAGCGGACAGGCCTTCTGGAAACACCATATATTTT. The chain carries TRBV29-1 and TRBJ1-3; 7 positions match TRBD1. V shed 6 bases and J 1 base; nucleotides not matched to a gene: 6. Germline CDR1 SQVTM, CDR2 ANQGSEA. The CDR3 consists of 14 residues. Based on the CDR3 plus reference TRBV29-1 and TRBJ1-3, the full variable domain is SAVISQKPSRDICQRGTSLTIQCQVDSQVTMMFWYRQQPGQSLTLIATANQGSEATYESGFVIDKFPISRPNLTFSTLTVSNMSPEDSSIYLCSVADRPSGNTIYFGEGSWLTVV.

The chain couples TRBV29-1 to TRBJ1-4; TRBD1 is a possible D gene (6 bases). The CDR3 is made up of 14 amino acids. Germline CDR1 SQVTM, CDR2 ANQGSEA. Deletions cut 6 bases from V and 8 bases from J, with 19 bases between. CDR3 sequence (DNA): TGCAGCGTCGCTACAGGGTCGGGGTCGGAAAAACTGTTTTTT. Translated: CSVATGSGSEKLFF.

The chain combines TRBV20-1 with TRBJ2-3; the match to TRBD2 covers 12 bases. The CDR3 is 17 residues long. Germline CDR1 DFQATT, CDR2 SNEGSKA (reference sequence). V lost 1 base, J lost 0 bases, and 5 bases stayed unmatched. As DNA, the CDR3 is TGCAGTGCTAGAGCGACTAGCGGGGGCCCGAGCACAGATACGCAGTATTTT. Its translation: CSARATSGGPSTDTQYF.

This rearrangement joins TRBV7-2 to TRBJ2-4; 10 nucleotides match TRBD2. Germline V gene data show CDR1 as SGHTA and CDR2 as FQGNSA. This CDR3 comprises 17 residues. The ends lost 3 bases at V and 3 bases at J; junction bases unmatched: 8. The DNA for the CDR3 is TGTGCCAGCAGCTTCTCAGCGGGAGGGGGGGGCAAAAACATTCAGTACTTC. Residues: CASSFSAGGGGKNIQYF.

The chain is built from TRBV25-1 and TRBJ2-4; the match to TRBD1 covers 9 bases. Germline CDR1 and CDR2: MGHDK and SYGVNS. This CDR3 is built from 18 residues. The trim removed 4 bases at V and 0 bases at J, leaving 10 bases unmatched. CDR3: CASSASGTGTIAKNIQYF. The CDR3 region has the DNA TGTGCCAGCAGTGCCTCCGGGACAGGGACCATAGCCAAAAACATTCAGTACTTC.

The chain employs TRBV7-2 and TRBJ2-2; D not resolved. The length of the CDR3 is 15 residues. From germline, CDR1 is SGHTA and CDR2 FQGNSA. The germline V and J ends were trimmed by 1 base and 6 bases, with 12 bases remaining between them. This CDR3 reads CASSLGGPRPGELFF. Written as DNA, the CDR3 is TGTGCCAGCAGCTTAGGTGGGCCCCGCCCCGGGGAGCTGTTTTTT.

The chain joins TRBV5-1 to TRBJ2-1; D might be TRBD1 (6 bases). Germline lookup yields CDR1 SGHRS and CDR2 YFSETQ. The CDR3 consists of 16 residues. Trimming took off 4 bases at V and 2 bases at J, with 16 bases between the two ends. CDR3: CASSIPQGSPYNEQFF. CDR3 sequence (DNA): TGCGCCAGCAGCATCCCCCAGGGGAGTCCCTACAATGAGCAGTTCTTC.

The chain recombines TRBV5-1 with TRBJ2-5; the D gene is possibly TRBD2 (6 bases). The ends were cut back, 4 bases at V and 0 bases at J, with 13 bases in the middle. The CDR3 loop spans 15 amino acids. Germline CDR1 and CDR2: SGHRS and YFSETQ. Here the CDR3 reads CASSGGNLHQETQYF. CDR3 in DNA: TGCGCCAGCAGCGGAGGGAACCTTCACCAAGAGACCCAGTACTTC.

The CDR3 region has the DNA TGCGCCAGCAGCCCCCGGCCGCAAGAGACCCAGTACTTC. Amino acids: CASSPRPQETQYF. The rearrangement joins TRBV4-3 to TRBJ2-5; no clear D. This CDR3 comprises 13 residues. Germline V gene data show CDR1 as LGHNA and CDR2 as YSLEER. Trimming shortened V by 4 bases and J by 2 bases, and 8 bases separated the two germline ends.

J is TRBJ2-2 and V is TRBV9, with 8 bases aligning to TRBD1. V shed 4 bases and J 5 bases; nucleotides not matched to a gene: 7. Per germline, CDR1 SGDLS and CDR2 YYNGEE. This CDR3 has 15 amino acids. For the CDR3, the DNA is TGTGCCAGCAGCCCACGGACAGGGATGACCGGGGAGCTGTTTTTT. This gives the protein CASSPRTGMTGELFF.

As DNA, the CDR3 is TGCGCCAGCAGCCAAGATAGTGGGGCGGGAGAGACAGATACGCAGTATTTT. Translation: CASSQDSGAGETDTQYF. This rearrangement joins TRBV4-1 to TRBJ2-3; 7 nucleotides line up with TRBD2. The germline CDR1 and CDR2 sequences are MGHRA and YSYEKL. This CDR3 has 17 residues. With V trimmed by 0 bases and J by 3 bases, 9 bases remained unmatched.

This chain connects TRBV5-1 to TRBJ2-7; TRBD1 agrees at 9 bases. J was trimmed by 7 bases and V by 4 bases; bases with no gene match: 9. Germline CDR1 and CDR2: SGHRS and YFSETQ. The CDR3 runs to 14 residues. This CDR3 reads CASSTGQGGVEQYF. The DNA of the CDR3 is TGCGCCAGCAGCACGGGACAGGGAGGTGTTGAGCAGTACTTC.

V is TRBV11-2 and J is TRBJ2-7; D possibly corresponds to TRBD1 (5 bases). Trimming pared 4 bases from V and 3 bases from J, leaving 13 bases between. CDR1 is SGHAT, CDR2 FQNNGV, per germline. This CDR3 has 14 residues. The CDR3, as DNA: TGTGCCAGCAGCTCCCTACGACAGAACTACGAGCAGTACTTC. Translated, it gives CASSSLRQNYEQYF.

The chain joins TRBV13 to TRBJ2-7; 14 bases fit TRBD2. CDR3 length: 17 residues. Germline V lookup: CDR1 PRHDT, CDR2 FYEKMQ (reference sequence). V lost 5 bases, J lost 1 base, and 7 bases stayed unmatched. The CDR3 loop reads CASSLGTSGSRSYEQYF. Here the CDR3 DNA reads TGTGCCAGCAGCCTCGGGACTAGCGGGAGTAGGTCCTACGAGCAGTACTTC. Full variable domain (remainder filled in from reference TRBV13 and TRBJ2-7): AAGVIQSPRHLIKEKRETATLKCYPIPRHDTVYWYQQGPGQDPQFLISFYEKMQSDKGSIPDRFSAQQFSDYHSELNMSSLELGDSALYFCASSLGTSGSRSYEQYFGPGTRLTVT.

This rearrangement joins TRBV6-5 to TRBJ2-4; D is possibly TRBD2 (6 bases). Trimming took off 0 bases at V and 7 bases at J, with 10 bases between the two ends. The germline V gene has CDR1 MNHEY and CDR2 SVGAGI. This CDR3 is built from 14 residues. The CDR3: CASSYSTSLNIQYF. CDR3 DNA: TGTGCCAGCAGTTACTCGACTAGTTTGAACATTCAGTACTTC.

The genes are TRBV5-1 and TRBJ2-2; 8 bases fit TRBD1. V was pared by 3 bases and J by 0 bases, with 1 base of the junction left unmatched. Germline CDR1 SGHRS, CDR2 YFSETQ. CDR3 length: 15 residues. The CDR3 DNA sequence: TGCGCCAGCAGCTCGACAGGGGCGAACACCGGGGAGCTGTTTTTT. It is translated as CASSSTGANTGELFF.

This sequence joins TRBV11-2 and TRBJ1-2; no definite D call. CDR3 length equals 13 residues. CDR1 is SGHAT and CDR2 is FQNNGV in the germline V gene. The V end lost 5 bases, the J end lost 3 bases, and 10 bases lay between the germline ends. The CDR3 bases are TGTGCCAGCAGCCCCGAAAGAGACTATGGCTACACCTTC. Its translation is CASSPERDYGYTF.

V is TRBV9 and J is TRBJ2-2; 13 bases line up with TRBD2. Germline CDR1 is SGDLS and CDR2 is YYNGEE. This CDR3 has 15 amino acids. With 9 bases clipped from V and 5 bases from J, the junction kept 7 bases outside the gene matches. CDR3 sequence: CAIRTSGRVTGELFF. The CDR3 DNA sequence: TGTGCCATCCGGACTAGCGGGAGAGTTACCGGGGAGCTGTTTTTT.

The CDR3 sequence is CASSDPGQGGYGYTF. CDR3 coding DNA: TGTGCCAGCAGTGATCCGGGACAGGGGGGCTATGGCTACACCTTC. This chain uses TRBV25-1 with TRBJ1-2; TRBD1 matches at 11 bases. From germline, CDR1 is MGHDK and CDR2 SYGVNS. V lost 3 bases, J lost 4 bases, and 4 bases stayed unmatched. The CDR3 length is 15 residues.

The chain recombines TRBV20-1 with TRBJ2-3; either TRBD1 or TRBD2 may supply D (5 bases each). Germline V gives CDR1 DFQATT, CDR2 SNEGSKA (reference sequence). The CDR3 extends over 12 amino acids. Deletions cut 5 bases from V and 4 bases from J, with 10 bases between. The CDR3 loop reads CSAPRGADTQYF. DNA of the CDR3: TGCAGTGCTCCCCGAGGGGCAGATACGCAGTATTTT.